In its sample, the clone carrying this TCR beta chain was seen many times. The antigen remains unidentified. The germline V gene encodes CDR1 MNHEY and CDR2 SVGAGI. This CDR3 comprises 13 residues. Trimming took off 6 bases at V and 0 bases at J, with 6 bases between the two ends. This sample stems from a study of T-cell memory formation after mild COVID-19. Overall study findings and caveats: A subset of responding clones appeared in pre-infection memory, suggesting cross-reactive memory joined. Researchers report contracting CD4+ clones mostly in CM and EM, with CD8+ clones in EMRA.

After 5'RACE with constant-segment primers, TCR alpha and TCR beta cDNA libraries carrying sample barcodes and UMIs were obtained. Via MiXCR, TCRdb re-called the 5' RACE reads, giving one row per CDR3 protein. The repertoire holds around 370,000 distinct CDR3 sequences, over 20% seen once, with about an eighth in the top ten. The chain links TRBV6-5 to TRBJ1-5; D not certain. This TCR derives from an adult woman who had mild COVID-19 (a few samples of this study predate the infection). Cell type and time point are not known. Sequencing input: PBMCs or a T cell subset sorted from them (not recorded which). For the CDR3, the DNA is TGTGCCAGCAGCTATAATAGCAATCAGCCCCAGCATTTT. This codes for CASSYNSNQPQHF.